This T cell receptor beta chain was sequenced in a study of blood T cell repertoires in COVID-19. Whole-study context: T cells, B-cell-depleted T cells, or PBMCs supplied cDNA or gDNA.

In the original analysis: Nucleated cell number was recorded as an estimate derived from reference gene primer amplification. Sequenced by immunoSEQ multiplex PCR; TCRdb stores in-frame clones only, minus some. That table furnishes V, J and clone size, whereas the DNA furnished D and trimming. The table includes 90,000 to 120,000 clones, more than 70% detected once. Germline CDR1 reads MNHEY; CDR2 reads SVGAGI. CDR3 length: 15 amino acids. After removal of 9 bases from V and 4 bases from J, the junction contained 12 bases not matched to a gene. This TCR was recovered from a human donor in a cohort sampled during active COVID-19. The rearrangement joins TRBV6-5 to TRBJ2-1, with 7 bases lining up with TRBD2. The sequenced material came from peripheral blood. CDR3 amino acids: CASHSGSAGYNEQFF. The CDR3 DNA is TGTGCCAGTCATAGCGGGTCAGCTGGGTACAATGAGCAGTTCTTC.